The present T cell receptor (beta chain) was sequenced within a study of cytomegalovirus exposure and HLA in healthy donors. Study outcomes and limitations: Reported performance of the classifier showed diagnosis of cytomegalovirus status with high specificity and sensitivity. Researchers counted 164 TCR beta chains as cytomegalovirus-associated. Within the 95 to 150 validation repertoires, first-cohort TCR clusters tended to co-occur, according to a later analysis. Across donors, most TCRs were seen rarely, yet some public ones were widespread.

Trimming cost V 1 base and J 4 bases; bases outside gene matches: 6. Germline loops: CDR1 SGHTA, CDR2 FQGNSA. This CDR3 contains 15 residues. With respect to this clone: Antigen specificity is unknown.

Measured with immunoSEQ multiplex PCR; TCRdb has only the in-frame clones, and not every one. The data hold under 65,000 clones, with roughly 94% observed a single time. V usage is TRBV7-2 and J usage is TRBJ2-7, with TRBD1 matching 8 bases. The TCR sequence derives from a woman aged 18-29 years in good health and CMV-seropositive. The specimen sequenced was PBMCs. The CDR3 DNA reads TGTGCCAGCAGCTTAGTGGGACAGGTTAAATACGAGCAGTACTTC. Translation: CASSLVGQVKYEQYF. Full variable domain (rest looked up from reference TRBV7-2 and TRBJ2-7): GAGVSQSPSNKVTEKGKDVELRCDPISGHTALYWYRQSLGQGLEFLIYFQGNSAPDKSGLPSDRFSAERTGGSVSTLTIQRTQQEDSAVYLCASSLVGQVKYEQYFGPGTRLTVT.